The source of this T cell receptor beta chain is a study of CD8 T cells in ankylosing spondylitis. Germline lookup yields CDR1 SGHRS and CDR2 YFSETQ. The CDR3 runs to 17 residues. The V gene lost 4 bases and the J gene lost 4 bases, with 20 bases spanning the gap. General observations from the study: Both synovial fluid and blood in reactive arthritis had previously been reported to carry some motif variants. The authors reported significant enrichment of disease-linked clones in matched ankylosing spondylitis synovial fluid.

This clonotype was seen ten or more times. Its antigen is not known. Each CDR3 protein is one row after TCRdb ran MiXCR on the 5' RACE reads. The sample lists roughly 150,000 distinct CDR3 sequences; about 7% were seen once. This TCR was recovered from a female donor with ankylosing spondylitis or in good health (not recorded which). Material for sequencing was blood, either unsorted or a sorted T cell fraction (not recorded which). The V and J genes are TRBV5-1 and TRBJ2-2; the D gene is possibly TRBD2 (7 bases). The DNA for the CDR3 is TGCGCCAGCAGCGGAGGGTCCGGGGGGCAGGGCACCGGGGAGCTGTTTTTT. This translates into CASSGGSGGQGTGELFF.